The clone carrying this TCR beta chain was seen more than once but under ten times. Trimming stripped 2 bases from V and 3 bases from J, with 16 bases between. Germline CDR1 reads MNHEY; CDR2 reads SMNVEV (reference sequence). This CDR3 is built from 16 residues. The sample is drawn from a study of T-cell reconstitution after alpha-beta-depleted transplantation in children. Unique molecular identifiers were incorporated during preparation of the TCRbeta library. In TCRdb, the PCR reads were re-called with MiXCR into one record per CDR3 protein. Of 200,000 to 250,000 distinct CDR3 sequences in the sample, under 9.5% were seen once.

The clonotype originates from a human donor who donated a stem cell graft to a child with acute lymphoblastic leukemia. V and J are TRBV27 and TRBJ1-2; a possible D gene is TRBD1 (6 bases). The sequencing here drew on PBMCs from the stem cell graft donor, taken from the stem cell graft. The CDR3 sequence: CASSLVQGGPYYGYTF. For the CDR3, the DNA is TGTGCCAGCAGTTTAGTACAGGGAGGGCCCTACTATGGCTACACCTTC.